These 6 T cell receptor beta chains came from one sample sequenced in a study of blood T cell repertoires in COVID-19. Using immunoSEQ multiplex PCR, the repertoire was profiled, and TCRdb retains in-frame clones only, with some absent. The repertoire holds about 120,000 clones, with almost 70% as singletons. Material for sequencing was peripheral blood. The receptors stem from a woman between 65 and 79 years old with acute or convalescent COVID-19.

The chain has TRBV25-1 and TRBJ2-2; 8 nucleotides agree with TRBD1. This CDR3 region has 15 residues. CDR1 and CDR2 (germline): MGHDK, SYGVNS. Trimming took 4 bases from V and 3 from J; bases not matched to a gene: 4. For the CDR3, the DNA is TGTGCCAGCAGTGGACAGGGGCCCTACACCGGGGAGCTGTTTTTT. It encodes CASSGQGPYTGELFF.

This clone came up a few times. The chain has TRBV2 and TRBJ2-7, with TRBD1 matching 10 bases. The CDR3 totals 14 residues. The ends lost 7 bases at V and 5 bases at J; junction bases unmatched: 8. Germline V gene lookup returns CDR1 SNHLY and CDR2 FYNNEI. CDR3 loop: CASKVGTGVHEQYF. The CDR3 DNA reads TGTGCCAGCAAGGTGGGGACAGGGGTCCACGAGCAGTACTTC.

The V gene is TRBV4-1, the J gene TRBJ2-1; 11 nucleotides match TRBD2. V trimming: 4 bases; J trimming: 1 base; junction bases outside the gene matches: 3. Germline V gives CDR1 MGHRA, CDR2 YSYEKL. The length of the CDR3 is 16 residues. The CDR3 loop reads CASSLGTSGSYNEQFF. The CDR3 DNA reads as TGCGCCAGCAGCCTCGGGACTAGCGGTTCCTACAATGAGCAGTTCTTC.

The chain couples TRBV2 to TRBJ2-3; TRBD2 matches at 9 bases. V trimming: 4 bases; J trimming: 0 bases; junction bases outside the gene matches: 8. CDR1 is SNHLY, CDR2 FYNNEI, per germline. CDR3 size: 17 residues. The CDR3 here is CASSGAPSGVSTDTQYF. In DNA form, the CDR3 reads TGTGCCAGCAGTGGTGCCCCTAGCGGGGTTAGCACAGATACGCAGTATTTT. The full variable domain, its missing parts supplied by reference TRBV2 and TRBJ2-3, is EPEVTQTPSHQVTQMGQEVILRCVPISNHLYFYWYRQILGQKVEFLVSFYNNEISEKSEIFDDQFSVERPDGSNFTLKIRSTKLEDSAMYFCASSGAPSGVSTDTQYFGPGTRLTVL.

V and J are TRBV29-1 and TRBJ1-5, with D possibly TRBD1 on 6 matching bases. The germline CDR1 and CDR2 sequences are SQVTM and ANQGSEA. The CDR3 is 12 residues long. The ends were cut back, 3 bases at V and 9 bases at J, with 12 bases in the middle. The CDR3 spells CSVEERGGPQHF. The DNA for the CDR3 is TGCAGCGTTGAGGAAAGGGGGGGGCCCCAGCATTTT.

J is TRBJ2-2 and V is TRBV2; perhaps TRBD1 as D (6 bases). Trimming cost V 6 bases and J 5 bases, with 22 bases left between them. Germline CDR1 and CDR2: SNHLY and FYNNEI. The CDR3 totals 17 residues. CDR3 sequence reads: CASRDARGTMGTGELFF. Here the CDR3 DNA reads TGTGCCAGCAGGGACGCGAGGGGGACAATGGGGACCGGGGAGCTGTTTTTT.